This TCR beta chain was recorded in a study of blood T cell repertoires in COVID-19. In the study overall: Acute and convalescent COVID-19 specimens originated in the United States, Italy and Spain.

In the original analysis: Nucleated cell number was recorded as an estimate derived from reference gene primer amplification. Profiling relied on immunoSEQ multiplex PCR, and the TCRdb table lists in-frame clones only, not all of them. The V and J calls and clone size are taken from that table; D and trimming were inferred from the DNA. Here the sample spans under 80,000 clones, roughly 80% being singletons. The CDR3 is 14 amino acids. Germline V lookup: CDR1 SGHTA, CDR2 FQGNSA. V shed 5 bases and J shed 7 bases, with 15 bases lying between them. This receptor was identified in a human donor in a cohort sampled during active COVID-19. The material sequenced was peripheral blood. The chain is built from TRBV7-2 and TRBJ2-4; TRBD1 is a possible D gene (6 bases). The CDR3 spells CASSPGQRMNIQYF. As DNA, the CDR3 is TGTGCCAGCAGCCCTGGACAGCGGATGAACATTCAGTACTTC.